Included here is one T cell receptor (beta chain) sequence, with context. The sample originates from a study of blood T cells in healthy people across ages. The second PCR ran about 6 to 11 cycles with a sample-barcoded 5' primer and J-beta primers. In TCRdb, the 5' RACE reads were re-called with MiXCR into one record per CDR3 protein. The sample shows some 890,000 distinct CDR3 sequences, approximately 32% of them seen only once. Separately, the same data were catalogued under a study of T cells of mothers and their children. From that study: Every mother produced more than 10 million TCR beta CDR3 reads, whereas every child provided 2.5 million to 3.5 million. T cell clones that were persistent and microchimeric went undetected.

The receptor comes from a woman between 35 and 50 years old in good health. Specimen: blood.

The CDR3 DNA follows: TGTGCCAGCAGCTTAGGTTTCCTCCTAAGGGACTCTGGAAACACCATATATTTT. This translates into CASSLGFLLRDSGNTIYF. This rearrangement joins TRBV7-2 to TRBJ1-3; no reliable D call. The CDR3 consists of 18 residues. Trimming took off 1 base at V and 0 bases at J, with 16 bases between the two ends. The germline gives CDR1 SGHTA, CDR2 FQGNSA.